These 18 T cell receptor beta chains were all obtained from the same sample, sequenced in a study of T cells in Graves' hyperthyroidism and ophthalmopathy. Amplification targeted TCR beta CDR3 regions from RNA transcripts. The primer set for the first-round RT-PCR of the TCR CDR3 was HTBI. Each CDR3 protein is one row after TCRdb ran MiXCR on the multiplex PCR reads. The data show about 400,000 distinct CDR3 sequences, approximately 15% seen once. Material for sequencing was blood. The source of these receptors is a woman aged 25 to 39 with Graves' hyperthyroidism.

This clonotype was seen at least ten times. The CDR3 DNA sequence: TGTGCCATCAGTGAGCGACGGGAGGGCCTGACAGATACGCAGTATTTT. Protein product: CAISERREGLTDTQYF. V gene TRBV10-3 combines with J gene TRBJ2-3; 8 bases fit TRBD2. V was pared by 2 bases and J by 3 bases, with 7 bases of the junction left unmatched. From germline, CDR1 is ENHRY and CDR2 SYGVKD. CDR3 length equals 16 residues.

This clonotype was detected many times. The CDR3 is CASSLVQPSSYNEQFF. CDR3 nucleotides: TGCGCCAGCAGCTTGGTGCAGCCTAGCTCCTACAATGAGCAGTTCTTC. The chain employs TRBV5-1 and TRBJ2-1; D call uncertain. Germline lookup yields CDR1 SGHRS and CDR2 YFSETQ. The CDR3 runs 16 residues. V gave up 0 bases and J gave up 0 bases, with 10 bases separating them.

The chain combines TRBV7-9 with TRBJ1-2, with 7 bases identical to TRBD1. Germline V gene sequence: CDR1 SEHNR, CDR2 FQNEAQ (reference sequence). V shed 5 bases and J 3 bases; nucleotides not matched to a gene: 6. The CDR3 has 14 amino acids. CDR3 sequence: CASSQDRVYYGYTF. CDR3 nucleotides: TGTGCCAGCAGCCAAGACAGGGTTTACTATGGCTACACCTTC. Looking up the rest from reference TRBV7-9 and TRBJ1-2 gives the full variable domain: DTGVSQNPRHKITKRGQNVTFRCDPISEHNRLYWYRQTLGQGPEFLTYFQNEAQLEKSRLLSDRFSAERPKGSFSTLEIQRTEQGDSAMYLCASSQDRVYYGYTFGSGTRLTVV.

At least ten counts were recorded for this clonotype. The chain carries TRBV11-3 and TRBJ2-7, with 8 nucleotides matching TRBD2. Per germline, CDR1 SGHNT and CDR2 YENEEA. The CDR3 totals 15 residues. V was pared by 1 base and J by 3 bases, with 5 bases of the junction left unmatched. The CDR3 DNA follows: TGTGCCAGCAGCTTAGGGCGGGAGGAAGGCTACGAGCAGTACTTC. Its protein is CASSLGREEGYEQYF.

The chain uses TRBV19 and TRBJ2-4; D may correspond to TRBD1 or TRBD2 (5 bases each). V dropped 4 bases and J dropped 7 bases, with 17 bases sitting between them. The CDR3 loop spans 15 amino acids. Germline CDR1 is LNHDA and CDR2 is SQIVND (reference sequence). CDR3 nucleotides: TGTGCCAGTAGTAGTACCGGGACCATCAGGAACATTCAGTACTTC. Protein: CASSSTGTIRNIQYF. Full variable domain (rest looked up from reference TRBV19 and TRBJ2-4): DGGITQSPKYLFRKEGQNVTLSCEQNLNHDAMYWYRQDPGQGLRLIYYSQIVNDFQKGDIAEGYSVSREKKESFPLTVTSAQKNPTAFYLCASSSTGTIRNIQYFGAGTRLSVL.

This clonotype was observed once. The chain carries TRBV29-1 and TRBJ2-7; D tentatively reads TRBD1 or TRBD2 (6 bases each). The germline V and J ends were trimmed by 8 bases and 6 bases, with 17 bases remaining between them. There are 12 residues in the CDR3. Looked up from germline, CDR1 is SQVTM and CDR2 is ANQGSEA. The CDR3 DNA sequence: TGCAGCATAATAGAGGGGGGCGGCGAGCAGTACTTC. It is translated as CSIIEGGGEQYF.

This clonotype was seen many times. This chain joins TRBV7-3 and TRBJ2-3, with D tentatively TRBD2 (6 bases). Germline CDR1 is SGHTA and CDR2 is FQGTGA. Deletions cut 5 bases from V and 4 bases from J, with 13 bases between. This CDR3 comprises 14 residues. The CDR3: CASSPLTSADTQYF. CDR3 bases: TGTGCCAGCAGCCCTCTGACTAGTGCAGATACGCAGTATTTT.

This clonotype was picked up a small number of times. The V call is TRBV29-1, the J call TRBJ2-3; the D call may be TRBD1 or TRBD2 (5 bases each). Trimming shortened V by 8 bases and J by 0 bases, and 15 bases separated the two germline ends. This CDR3 has 14 amino acids. Per the germline V gene, CDR1 is SQVTM and CDR2 is ANQGSEA. This chain's CDR3 is CSSGPGPSTDTQYF. The CDR3 region has the DNA TGCAGCTCGGGCCCGGGACCTAGCACAGATACGCAGTATTTT.

This clonotype was seen at least ten times. This rearrangement joins TRBV29-1 to TRBJ2-7, with D unresolved. V was trimmed by 6 bases and J by 0 bases, leaving 15 bases between them. The CDR3 has 14 residues. The germline gives CDR1 SQVTM, CDR2 ANQGSEA. The CDR3 DNA reads as TGCAGCGTGGCAGGCGTAAGGAGCTCCTACGAGCAGTACTTC. Its protein product is CSVAGVRSSYEQYF.

Notes on this clonotype: Lacking the conserved final phenylalanine or tryptophan, this CDR3 likely reflects a read error. The J gene is TRBJ2-5, the V gene TRBV19; D might be TRBD2 (5 bases). This CDR3 is built from 15 residues. Trimming removed 6 bases at V and 1 base at J, with 15 bases between. Germline values: CDR1 LNHDA, CDR2 SQIVND (reference sequence). CDR3: CASSLLEDPQETQYL. In DNA form, the CDR3 reads TGTGCCAGTAGCCTACTAGAGGACCCCCAAGAGACCCAGTACCTC.

This clonotype appeared many times. The chain couples TRBV3-1 to TRBJ2-5, with D perhaps given as TRBD1 or TRBD2 (6 bases each). CDR1 is LGHDT and CDR2 is YNNKEL in the germline V gene (reference sequence). The V and J ends lost 4 bases and 5 bases respectively, with 14 bases between them. The CDR3 spans 14 residues. CDR3 nucleotides: TGTGCCAGCAGCCGGATGGGGGGCCCGGAGACCCAGTACTTC. Its protein product is CASSRMGGPETQYF.

The table lists this clonotype with a few counts. The chain couples TRBV19 to TRBJ2-7, with D unresolved. V was cut by 3 bases and J by 2 bases, with 23 bases left in between. The germline CDR1 and CDR2 sequences are LNHDA and SQIVND (reference sequence). This CDR3 is built from 18 residues. The chain's CDR3 is CASSMSLLGNRVPYEQYF. The DNA for the CDR3 is TGTGCCAGTAGTATGTCTTTGTTAGGGAACCGCGTCCCCTACGAGCAGTACTTC.

A few counts support this clonotype. This chain joins TRBV18 and TRBJ2-2, with D hard to call. The germline V gene has CDR1 KGHSH and CDR2 LQKENI. This CDR3 comprises 17 residues. The V and J ends lost 0 bases and 4 bases respectively, with 15 bases between them. This CDR3 reads CASSPPQAPSATGELFF. The DNA of the CDR3 is TGTGCCAGCTCACCACCCCAGGCCCCTAGTGCCACCGGGGAGCTGTTTTTT. Combining the CDR3 with reference TRBV18 and TRBJ2-2 gives the whole variable domain NAGVMQNPRHLVRRRGQEARLRCSPMKGHSHVYWYRQLPEEGLKFMVYLQKENIIDESGMPKERFSAEFPKEGPSILRIQQVVRGDSAAYFCASSPPQAPSATGELFFGEGSRLTVL.

This clonotype was detected only a few times. The chain employs TRBV9 and TRBJ2-3; D possibly corresponds to TRBD2 (5 bases). The germline V gene has CDR1 SGDLS and CDR2 YYNGEE. Trimming took 3 bases from V and 0 from J, leaving 11 bases between them. The CDR3 loop spans 15 amino acids. The DNA for the CDR3 is TGTGCCAGCAGCGAGGTGGCGGGTAGCACAGATACGCAGTATTTT. Amino acids: CASSEVAGSTDTQYF.

The chain links TRBV9 to TRBJ2-1; 12 nucleotides align to TRBD2. Trimming at V came to 3 bases and at J to 9 bases, leaving 4 bases not matched to a gene. The CDR3 has 14 amino acids. Germline CDR1 is SGDLS and CDR2 is YYNGEE. CDR3 loop: CASSAGLAGLEQFF. CDR3 coding DNA: TGTGCCAGCAGCGCCGGACTAGCGGGACTTGAGCAGTTCTTC.

This clonotype was picked up a small number of times. The V gene is TRBV7-2, the J gene TRBJ2-5; D gene unclear. The CDR3 has 12 amino acids. Per germline, CDR1 SGHTA and CDR2 FQGNSA. V was shortened by 1 base and J by 9 bases, with 9 bases between the two germline ends. The CDR3 is CASSLELPPQYF. The CDR3 DNA is TGTGCCAGCAGCTTAGAACTACCCCCCCAGTACTTC.

The chain is built from TRBV2 and TRBJ2-7; 9 nucleotides align to TRBD2. CDR1 and CDR2 (germline): SNHLY, FYNNEI. The CDR3 consists of 13 residues. The ends lost 8 bases at V and 5 bases at J; junction bases unmatched: 7. CDR3 bases: TGTGCCAGCGCGGGAGGGCCTCTCAACGAGCAGTACTTC. This sequence encodes CASAGGPLNEQYF.

Ten or more counts support this clonotype. The chain links TRBV28 to TRBJ2-7; 7 bases match TRBD1. The CDR3 is made up of 13 amino acids. Trimming removed 5 bases from V and 4 bases from J; junction bases left unmatched: 5. The germline V gene encodes CDR1 MDHEN and CDR2 SYDVKM. CDR3 loop: CASSTGASYEQYF. In nucleotides, the CDR3 is TGTGCCAGCAGTACAGGGGCGTCATACGAGCAGTACTTC.